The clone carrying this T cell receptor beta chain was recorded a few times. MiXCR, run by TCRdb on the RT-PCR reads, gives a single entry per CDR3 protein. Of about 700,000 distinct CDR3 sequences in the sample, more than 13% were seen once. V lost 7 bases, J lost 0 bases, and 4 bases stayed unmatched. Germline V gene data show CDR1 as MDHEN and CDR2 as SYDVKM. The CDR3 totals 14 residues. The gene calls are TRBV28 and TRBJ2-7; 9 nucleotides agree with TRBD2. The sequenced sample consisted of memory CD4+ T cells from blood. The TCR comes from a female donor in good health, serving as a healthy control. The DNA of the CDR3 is TGTGCCAGCATCAGTAGCGGGGGCTCCTACGAGCAGTACTTC. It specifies CASISSGGSYEQYF. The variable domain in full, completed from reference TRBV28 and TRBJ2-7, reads DVKVTQSSRYLVKRTGEKVFLECVQDMDHENMFWYRQDPGLGLRLIYFSYDVKMKEKGDIPEGYSVSREKKERFSLILESASTNQTSMYLCASISSGGSYEQYFGPGTRLTVT.